The 18 T cell receptor beta chains listed next were all sequenced from one sample in a study of tissue T cells after allogeneic stem cell transplantation. The protocol was immunoSEQ multiplex PCR, while the TCRdb copy is restricted to in-frame clones and leaves out a portion. The sample lists approximately 45,000 clones; around 70% were seen once. Sample: sorted cells pooled from one or two spleens. Source of these receptors: a pool of C57BL/6 mice in good health.

A remark on this clone: Gene names are mouse gene names. The read terminates 1 residue before the CDR3 end, so the remaining end is supplied by the germline J gene. V and J are TRBV19 and TRBJ2-3, with 9 nucleotides matching TRBD1. Germline loops: CDR1 FNHDT, CDR2 SITEND (reference sequence). The junction had 3 bases not matched to a gene; V was cut back by 2 bases and J by 2 bases. The CDR3 spans 15 residues. This CDR3 reads CASSMGDRAAETLYF. Partial CDR3 DNA: TGTGCCAGCAGTATGGGGGACAGGGCTGCAGAAACGCTGTAT.

Worth noting for this clone: Gene names follow the mouse nomenclature. This chain's CDR3 is CASSQDDWGREQYF. Partial CDR3 DNA: TGTGCCAGCAGCCAAGATGACTGGGGGCGGGAACAGTAC. J is TRBJ2-7 and V is TRBV5, with TRBD2 matching 9 bases. The CDR3 goes on 1 residue after the read ends, and that part is filled in from the germline J gene. CDR3 length: 14 amino acids. J lost 7 bases, V lost 0 bases, and 4 bases had no gene match. The germline V gene encodes CDR1 LGHNA and CDR2 YNLKQL (reference sequence).

Notes on this clone: Genes here carry mouse names. The read is 1 residue too short to cover the CDR3 end, so that end is filled in from the germline J gene. The chain links TRBV13-3 to TRBJ2-2; 8 bases match TRBD1. The CDR3 spans 15 residues. The germline V gene encodes CDR1 NNHDY and CDR2 SYVADS. J lost 2 bases, V lost 2 bases, and 2 bases had no gene match. The CDR3 bases that were read are TGTGCCAGCAGTGACCGGACAGGGAACACCGGGCAGCTCTAC. It specifies CASSDRTGNTGQLY. The CDR3 reads in full as CASSDRTGNTGQLYF.

A word on this clone: The genes and germline here are from mouse. The CDR3 extends 1 residue past the end of the read, so its final part is completed from the germline J gene. The chain links TRBV12-1 to TRBJ2-1; D assignment may be TRBD1 or TRBD2 (5 bases each). Germline V gives CDR1 SGHSN, CDR2 HYEKVE. This CDR3 has 14 residues. The V end was cut by 2 bases, the J end by 0 bases, with 7 bases between. CDR3 DNA (partial): TGTGCCAGCTCTCCGGGGGTTAACTATGCTGAGCAGTTC. Translated: CASSPGVNYAEQF. The whole CDR3 protein is CASSPGVNYAEQFF.

As regards this clone: Genes and germline come from the mouse. The sequenced fragment ends 1 residue before the CDR3 boundary, so the rest is inferred from the germline J gene. The gene calls are TRBV15 and TRBJ1-4; TRBD1 aligns across 7 bases. The CDR3 is made up of 15 amino acids. In germline, CDR1 is SGHND, CDR2 FRSKSL. The V segment lost 6 bases and the J segment 0 bases; nucleotides outside the gene matches: 4. The CDR3 DNA, read in part, is TGTGCCAGCAGCAGGGACAGCATTTCCAACGAAAGATTATTT. Translating gives CASSRDSISNERLF. The full CDR3 reads CASSRDSISNERLFF.

A note on this clone: The germline and genes are mouse ones. The sequenced fragment ends 1 residue before the CDR3 boundary, so the rest is inferred from the germline J gene. The chain uses TRBV2 and TRBJ2-7; TRBD2 matches 7 bases. V shed 0 bases and J 0 bases; nucleotides not matched to a gene: 5. This CDR3 comprises 16 residues. Germline V gene sequence: CDR1 LGHNA, CDR2 YSYQKL. The covered CDR3 bases are TGTGCCAGCAGCCAAGATTGGGGGGAGAGCTCCTATGAACAGTAC. Protein: CASSQDWGESSYEQY. The full CDR3 is CASSQDWGESSYEQYF.

A remark on this clone: Genes here carry mouse names. Read data end 1 residue before the CDR3 end; the end is taken from the germline J gene. The V call is TRBV16, the J call TRBJ2-7; 10 nucleotides line up with TRBD2. Trimming removed 5 bases from V and 2 bases from J; junction bases left unmatched: 6. CDR3 length: 15 residues. Germline V gene data show CDR1 as SGHSA and CDR2 as FRNQAP. CDR3 amino acids: CASSLFWGGAYEQYF. The sequenced CDR3 bases are TGTGCAAGCAGCCTCTTCTGGGGGGGCGCCTATGAACAGTAC.

A word on this clone: Gene names denote mouse genes. With the read ending 1 residue before the CDR3 end, the germline J gene is used to fill in that end. The chain carries TRBV29 and TRBJ2-2; weak D call: TRBD1 (6 bases). V was trimmed by 6 bases and J by 0 bases, leaving 8 bases between them. Per germline, CDR1 MSHET and CDR2 SYDVDS. The CDR3 totals 14 residues. The part of the CDR3 DNA that was read is TGTGCTAGCAGCTGGACAGCAAACACCGGGCAGCTCTAC. Protein product: CASSWTANTGQLY. The whole CDR3 region reads CASSWTANTGQLYF. Using reference TRBV29 and TRBJ2-2 for the parts outside the CDR3, the full variable domain is DMKVTQMPRYLIKRMGENVLLECGQDMSHETMYWYRQDPGLGLQLIYISYDVDSNSEGDIPKGYRVSRKKREHFSLILDSAKTNQTSVYFCASSWTANTGQLYFGEGSKLTVL.

With regard to this clone: Genes and germline are mouse. The read finishes 1 residue shy of the CDR3 end, and the germline J gene is used to complete it. The V call is TRBV19, the J call TRBJ2-7, with D perhaps given as TRBD1 or TRBD2 (6 bases each). Per the germline V gene, CDR1 is FNHDT and CDR2 is SITEND (reference sequence). The V end was cut by 6 bases, the J end by 2 bases, with 12 bases between. The CDR3 length is 13 residues. CDR3 in amino acids: CASKGGRTYEQYF. Incomplete CDR3 DNA: TGTGCCAGCAAGGGGGGTAGGACCTATGAACAGTAC.

Concerning this clone: Genes and germline come from the mouse. The CDR3 end falls 1 residue outside the read, so it is completed with the germline J gene. The chain employs TRBV19 and TRBJ2-7; D unresolved. This CDR3 has 13 amino acids. V was trimmed by 1 base and J by 4 bases, leaving 9 bases between them. Looked up from germline, CDR1 is FNHDT and CDR2 is SITEND (reference sequence). Partial CDR3 DNA: TGTGCCAGCAGTATACCCCGCAGTTATGAACAGTAC. It is translated as CASSIPRSYEQY. The entire CDR3 reads CASSIPRSYEQYF.

With respect to this clone: Genes and germline come from the mouse. The CDR3 end falls 1 residue outside the read, so it is completed with the germline J gene. The rearrangement links TRBV13-1 to TRBJ2-1; 7 nucleotides align to TRBD2. The germline V gene has CDR1 NSHNY and CDR2 SYGAGN. Trimming took 3 bases from V and 6 from J; bases not matched to a gene: 3. This CDR3 has 13 residues. The CDR3 here is CASSAGGFAEQFF. The CDR3 bases that were read are TGTGCCAGCAGTGCGGGGGGGTTTGCTGAGCAGTTC.

Concerning this clone: Gene names denote mouse genes. With the read ending 1 residue before the CDR3 end, the germline J gene is used to fill in that end. The genes are TRBV24 and TRBJ2-1; 7 bases fit TRBD2. V lost 3 bases, J lost 1 base, and 0 bases stayed unmatched. CDR3 length equals 14 residues. Looked up from germline, CDR1 is KGHTA and CDR2 is FRNEEI. The CDR3 bases that were read are TGTGCCAGCAGTCTTGGGGGGAACTATGCTGAGCAGTTC. This codes for CASSLGGNYAEQF. The CDR3 as a whole reads CASSLGGNYAEQFF.

A note on this clone: These gene names are mouse names. The read terminates 1 residue before the CDR3 end, so the remaining end is supplied by the germline J gene. The chain links TRBV2 to TRBJ1-2; D is possibly TRBD1 (5 bases). The CDR3 length is 13 residues. Trimming pared 0 bases from V and 7 bases from J, leaving 9 bases between. CDR1 is LGHNA and CDR2 is YSYQKL in the germline V gene. CDR3 amino acids: CASSQDGRGDYTF. CDR3 DNA (partial): TGTGCCAGCAGCCAAGATGGTAGGGGCGACTACACC.

Comment on this clone: Gene names and germline match the mouse. CDR3 DNA (partial): TGTGCCAGCAGTGACAGGGGGCGCGTCACAGAAGTCTTC. Encoded protein: CASSDRGRVTEVF. Given in full, the CDR3 is CASSDRGRVTEVFF. This rearrangement joins TRBV13-1 to TRBJ1-1, with 8 positions matching TRBD1. The read ends 1 residue shy of where the CDR3 ends; the end is completed using the germline J gene. The J segment lost 4 bases and the V segment lost 2 bases, leaving 4 bases of the junction unmatched. This CDR3 spans 14 amino acids. Germline CDR1 is NSHNY and CDR2 is SYGAGN.

To note about this clone: The gene symbols are mouse symbols. The read comes to an end 1 residue before the CDR3 does, leaving the germline J gene to fill in the end. The chain is built from TRBV4 and TRBJ2-4, with 8 bases identical to TRBD2. The ends lost 5 bases at V and 1 base at J; junction bases unmatched: 2. Germline CDR1 reads LGHDT; CDR2 reads YNNKQL (reference sequence). The CDR3 contains 14 residues. CDR3: CASSVWGGQNTLYF. Incomplete CDR3 DNA: TGTGCCAGCAGCGTCTGGGGGGGTCAAAACACCTTGTAC.

Turning to this clone: Each gene name is a mouse one. The CDR3 extends 1 residue past the end of the read, so its final part is completed from the germline J gene. The chain joins TRBV4 to TRBJ1-6; D is perhaps TRBD1 (6 bases). TRBJ1-6 counts as an open reading frame of uncertain function. The CDR3 is made up of 15 amino acids. V lost 6 bases to trimming and J lost 0 bases, with 9 bases between them. Germline V gene lookup returns CDR1 LGHDT and CDR2 YNNKQL (reference sequence). This CDR3 reads CASSLQGSYNSPLYF. The part of the CDR3 DNA that was read is TGTGCCAGCAGTCTACAGGGTTCCTATAATTCGCCCCTCTAC.

Regarding this clone: The germline and genes are mouse ones. The DNA ends 1 residue before the CDR3 does, and the rest of the CDR3 is filled in from the germline J gene. V and J are TRBV3 and TRBJ2-3, with TRBD2 identical over 11 bases. CDR3 length: 15 residues. Germline lookup yields CDR1 SNHLY and CDR2 FYNGKV (reference sequence). V was pared by 3 bases and J by 2 bases, with 1 base of the junction left unmatched. CDR3 bases read: TGTGCCAGCAGCTTGGGACTGGGGGATGCAGAAACGCTGTAT. Residues: CASSLGLGDAETLY. The whole CDR3 region reads CASSLGLGDAETLYF.

A note on this clone: Mouse gene names apply. The read halts 1 residue ahead of the CDR3 end, with the missing end drawn from the germline J gene. The chain links TRBV16 to TRBJ2-7; 8 nucleotides line up with TRBD2. Per germline, CDR1 SGHSA and CDR2 FRNQAP. The J segment lost 0 bases and the V segment lost 7 bases, leaving 2 bases of the junction unmatched. This CDR3 region has 13 residues. CDR3 protein: CASTGGFSYEQYF. The part of the CDR3 DNA that was read is TGTGCAAGCACTGGGGGGTTCTCCTATGAACAGTAC.